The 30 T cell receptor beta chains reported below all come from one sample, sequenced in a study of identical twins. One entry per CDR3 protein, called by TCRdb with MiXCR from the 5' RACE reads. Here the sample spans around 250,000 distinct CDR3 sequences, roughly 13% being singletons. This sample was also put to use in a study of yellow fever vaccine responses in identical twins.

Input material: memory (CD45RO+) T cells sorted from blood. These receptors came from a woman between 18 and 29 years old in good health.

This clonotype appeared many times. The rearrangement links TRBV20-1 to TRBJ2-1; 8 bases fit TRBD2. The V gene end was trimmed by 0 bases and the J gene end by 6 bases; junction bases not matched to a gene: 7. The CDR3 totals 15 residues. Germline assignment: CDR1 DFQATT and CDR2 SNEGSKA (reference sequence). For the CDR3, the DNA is TGCAGTGCTAGAGATGGGCCGGGGACTAGCAATGAGCAGTTCTTC. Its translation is CSARDGPGTSNEQFF.

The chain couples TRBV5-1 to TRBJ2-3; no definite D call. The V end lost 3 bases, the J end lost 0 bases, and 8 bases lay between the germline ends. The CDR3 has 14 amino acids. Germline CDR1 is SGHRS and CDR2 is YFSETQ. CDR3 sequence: CASSSATSTDTQYF. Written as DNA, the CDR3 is TGCGCCAGCAGCTCCGCGACTAGCACAGATACGCAGTATTTT.

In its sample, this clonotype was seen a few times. The CDR3 spells CASSLVGAETQYF. DNA for the CDR3: TGTGCCAGCAGCTTAGTCGGCGCGGAGACCCAGTACTTC. V usage is TRBV7-8 and J usage is TRBJ2-5; D gene uncertain. CDR3 length equals 13 residues. Trimming took off 1 base at V and 5 bases at J, with 8 bases between the two ends. Germline-derived CDR1 and CDR2 are SGHVS and FQNEAQ.

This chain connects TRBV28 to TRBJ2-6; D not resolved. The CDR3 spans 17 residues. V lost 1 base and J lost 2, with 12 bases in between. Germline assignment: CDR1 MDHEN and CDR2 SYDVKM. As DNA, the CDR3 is TGTGCCAGCAGTTTATATGCGGCAGCAACTGGGGCCAACGTCCTGACTTTC. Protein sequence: CASSLYAAATGANVLTF.

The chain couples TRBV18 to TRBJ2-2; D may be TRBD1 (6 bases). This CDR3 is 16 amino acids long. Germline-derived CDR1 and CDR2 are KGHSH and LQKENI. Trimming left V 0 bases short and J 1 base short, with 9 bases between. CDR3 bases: TGTGCCAGCTCACCACCGTCCAGGGGGAACACCGGGGAGCTGTTTTTT. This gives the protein CASSPPSRGNTGELFF.

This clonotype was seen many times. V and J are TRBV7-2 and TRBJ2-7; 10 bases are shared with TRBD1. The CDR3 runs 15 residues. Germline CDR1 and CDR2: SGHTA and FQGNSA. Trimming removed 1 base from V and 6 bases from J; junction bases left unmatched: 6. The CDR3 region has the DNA TGTGCCAGCAGCTTAGATGGGACAGGGGTCCTCGAGCAGTACTTC. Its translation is CASSLDGTGVLEQYF.

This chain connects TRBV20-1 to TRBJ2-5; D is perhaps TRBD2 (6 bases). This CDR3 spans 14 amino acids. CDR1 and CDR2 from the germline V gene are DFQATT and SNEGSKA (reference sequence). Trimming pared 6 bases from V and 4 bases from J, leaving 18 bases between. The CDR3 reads CSAPPGGVRETQYF. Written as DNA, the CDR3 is TGCAGTGCCCCCCCCGGGGGTGTAAGAGAGACCCAGTACTTC.

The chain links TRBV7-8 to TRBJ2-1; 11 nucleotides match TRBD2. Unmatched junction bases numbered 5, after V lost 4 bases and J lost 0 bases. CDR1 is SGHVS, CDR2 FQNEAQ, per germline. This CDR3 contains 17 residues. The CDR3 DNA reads TGTGCCAGCAGCTCGGCTAGCGGGAGGAGCTCCTACAATGAGCAGTTCTTC. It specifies CASSSASGRSSYNEQFF.

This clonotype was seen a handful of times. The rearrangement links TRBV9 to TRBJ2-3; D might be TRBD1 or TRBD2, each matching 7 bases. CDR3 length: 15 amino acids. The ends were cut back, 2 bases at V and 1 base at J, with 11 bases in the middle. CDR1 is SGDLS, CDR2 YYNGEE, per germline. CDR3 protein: CASSVTGRGTDTQYF. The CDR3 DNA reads TGTGCCAGCAGCGTGACAGGGAGGGGCACAGATACGCAGTATTTT.

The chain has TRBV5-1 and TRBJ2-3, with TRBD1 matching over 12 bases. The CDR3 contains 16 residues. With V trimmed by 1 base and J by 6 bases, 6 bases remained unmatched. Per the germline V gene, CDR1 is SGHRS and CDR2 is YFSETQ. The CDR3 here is CASSLTWDRGLDTQYF. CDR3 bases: TGCGCCAGCAGCTTGACCTGGGACAGGGGGCTCGATACGCAGTATTTT.

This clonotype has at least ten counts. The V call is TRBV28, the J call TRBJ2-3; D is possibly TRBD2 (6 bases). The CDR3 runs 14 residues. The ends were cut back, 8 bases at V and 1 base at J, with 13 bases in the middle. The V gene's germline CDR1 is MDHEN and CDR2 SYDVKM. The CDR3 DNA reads TGTGCCAGCGGCCGGGGACTCCGCACAGATACGCAGTATTTT. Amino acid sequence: CASGRGLRTDTQYF. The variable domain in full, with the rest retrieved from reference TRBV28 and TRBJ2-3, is DVKVTQSSRYLVKRTGEKVFLECVQDMDHENMFWYRQDPGLGLRLIYFSYDVKMKEKGDIPEGYSVSREKKERFSLILESASTNQTSMYLCASGRGLRTDTQYFGPGTRLTVL.

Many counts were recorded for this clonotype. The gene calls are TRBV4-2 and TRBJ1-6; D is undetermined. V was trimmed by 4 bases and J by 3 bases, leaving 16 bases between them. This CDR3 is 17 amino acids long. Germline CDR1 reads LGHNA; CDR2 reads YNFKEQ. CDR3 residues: CASSPTSLVDYNSPLHF. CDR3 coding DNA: TGTGCCAGCAGCCCGACCTCCTTGGTCGACTATAATTCACCCCTCCACTTT.

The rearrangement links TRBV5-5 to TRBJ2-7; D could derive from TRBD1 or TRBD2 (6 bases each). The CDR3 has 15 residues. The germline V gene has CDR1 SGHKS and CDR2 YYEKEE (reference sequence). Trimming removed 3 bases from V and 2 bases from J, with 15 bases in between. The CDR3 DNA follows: TGTGCCAGCAGCTGGGCGGGGCAGGGGACCTACGAGCAGTACTTC. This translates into CASSWAGQGTYEQYF.

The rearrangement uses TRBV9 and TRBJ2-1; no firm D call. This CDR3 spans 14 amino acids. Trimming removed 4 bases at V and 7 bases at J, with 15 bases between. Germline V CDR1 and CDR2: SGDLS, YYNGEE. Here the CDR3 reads CASSSDLRTNEQFF. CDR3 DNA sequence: TGTGCCAGCAGCTCAGACCTAAGGACGAATGAGCAGTTCTTC.

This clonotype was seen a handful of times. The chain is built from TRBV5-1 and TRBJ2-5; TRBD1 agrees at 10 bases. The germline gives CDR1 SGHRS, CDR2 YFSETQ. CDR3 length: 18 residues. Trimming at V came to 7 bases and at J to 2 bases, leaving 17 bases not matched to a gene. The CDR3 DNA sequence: TGCGCCAGCTCTGGGGCGGCCTTTGACAGGGGGCGTCAAGAGACCCAGTACTTC. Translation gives CASSGAAFDRGRQETQYF. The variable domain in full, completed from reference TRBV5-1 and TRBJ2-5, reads KAGVTQTPRYLIKTRGQQVTLSCSPISGHRSVSWYQQTPGQGLQFLFEYFSETQRNKGNFPGRFSGRQFSNSRSEMNVSTLELGDSALYLCASSGAAFDRGRQETQYFGPGTRLLVL.

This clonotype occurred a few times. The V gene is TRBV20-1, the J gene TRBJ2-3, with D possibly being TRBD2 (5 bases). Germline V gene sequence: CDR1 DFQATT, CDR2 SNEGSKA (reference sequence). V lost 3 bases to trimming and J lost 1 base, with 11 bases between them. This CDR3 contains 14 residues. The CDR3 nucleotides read TGCAGTGCTAGGGACTCATACGGCACAGATACGCAGTATTTT. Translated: CSARDSYGTDTQYF.

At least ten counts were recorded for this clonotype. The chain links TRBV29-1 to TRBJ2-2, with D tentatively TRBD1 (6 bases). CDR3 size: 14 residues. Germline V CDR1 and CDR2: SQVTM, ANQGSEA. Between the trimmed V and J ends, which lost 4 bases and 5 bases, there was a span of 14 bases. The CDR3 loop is CSVGSGTITGELFF. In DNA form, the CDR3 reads TGCAGCGTTGGGTCCGGGACAATAACCGGGGAGCTGTTTTTT.

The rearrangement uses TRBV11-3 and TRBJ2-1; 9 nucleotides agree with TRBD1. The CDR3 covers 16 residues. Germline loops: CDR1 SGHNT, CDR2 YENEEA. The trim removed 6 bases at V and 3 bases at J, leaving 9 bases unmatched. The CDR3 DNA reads TGTGCCAGCAGTCTAACGGAGGGACAGGGCTACAATGAGCAGTTCTTC. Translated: CASSLTEGQGYNEQFF.

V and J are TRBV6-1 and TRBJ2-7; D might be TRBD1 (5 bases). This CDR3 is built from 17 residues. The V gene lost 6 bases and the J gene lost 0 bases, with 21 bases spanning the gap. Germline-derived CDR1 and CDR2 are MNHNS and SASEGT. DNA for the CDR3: TGTGCCAGCAGCCTACTACTTAACAGGTTTTCCTCCTACGAGCAGTACTTC. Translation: CASSLLLNRFSSYEQYF.

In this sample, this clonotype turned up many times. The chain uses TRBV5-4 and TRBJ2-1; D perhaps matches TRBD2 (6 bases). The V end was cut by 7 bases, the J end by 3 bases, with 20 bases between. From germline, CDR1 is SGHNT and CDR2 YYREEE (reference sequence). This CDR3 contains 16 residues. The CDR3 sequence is CASSAPPGGNYNEQFF. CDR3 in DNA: TGTGCCAGCTCAGCCCCCCCTGGGGGGAACTACAATGAGCAGTTCTTC.

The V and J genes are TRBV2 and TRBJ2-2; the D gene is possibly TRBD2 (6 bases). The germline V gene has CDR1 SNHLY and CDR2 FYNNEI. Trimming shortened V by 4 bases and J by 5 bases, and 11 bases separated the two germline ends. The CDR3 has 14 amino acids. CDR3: CASSGPTRTGELFF. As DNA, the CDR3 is TGTGCCAGCAGTGGCCCGACTAGGACCGGGGAGCTGTTTTTT.

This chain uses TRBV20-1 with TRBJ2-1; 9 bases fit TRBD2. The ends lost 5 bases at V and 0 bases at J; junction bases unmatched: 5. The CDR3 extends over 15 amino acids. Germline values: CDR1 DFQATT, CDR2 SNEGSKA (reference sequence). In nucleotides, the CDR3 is TGCAGTGCTGCTAGCGGGGTTCCCTCCTACAATGAGCAGTTCTTC. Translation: CSAASGVPSYNEQFF.

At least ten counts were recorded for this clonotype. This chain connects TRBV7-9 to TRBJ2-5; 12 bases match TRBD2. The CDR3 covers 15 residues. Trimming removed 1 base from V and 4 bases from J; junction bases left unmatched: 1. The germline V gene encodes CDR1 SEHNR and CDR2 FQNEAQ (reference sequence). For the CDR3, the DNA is TGTGCCAGCAGCTTAGGACTAGCGGGGGTAGAGACCCAGTACTTC. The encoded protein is CASSLGLAGVETQYF.

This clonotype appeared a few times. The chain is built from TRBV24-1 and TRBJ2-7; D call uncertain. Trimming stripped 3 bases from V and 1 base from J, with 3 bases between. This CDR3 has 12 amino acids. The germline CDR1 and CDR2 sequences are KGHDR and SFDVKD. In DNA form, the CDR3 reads TGTGCCACCAGTGATAGGTCCTACGAGCAGTACTTC. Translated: CATSDRSYEQYF.

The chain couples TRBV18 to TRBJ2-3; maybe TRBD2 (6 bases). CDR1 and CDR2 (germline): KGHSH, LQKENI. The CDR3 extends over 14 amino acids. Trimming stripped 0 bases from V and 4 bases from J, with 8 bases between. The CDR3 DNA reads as TGTGCCAGCTCACCACCGCCGGGGGCAGATACGCAGTATTTT. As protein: CASSPPPGADTQYF.

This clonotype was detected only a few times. CDR3 nucleotide sequence: TGCAGTGCTAGACCAAGGGCTGGGGAGCTGTTTTTT. The encoded protein is CSARPRAGELFF. V gene TRBV20-1 combines with J gene TRBJ2-2; D gene uncertain. The V end was cut by 2 bases, the J end by 8 bases, with 9 bases between. The CDR3 totals 12 residues. Per the germline V gene, CDR1 is DFQATT and CDR2 is SNEGSKA (reference sequence).

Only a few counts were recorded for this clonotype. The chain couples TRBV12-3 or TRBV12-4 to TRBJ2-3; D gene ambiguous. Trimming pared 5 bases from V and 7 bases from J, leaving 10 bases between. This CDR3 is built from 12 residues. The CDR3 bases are TGTGCCAGCAGTCCCCCGATGTATACGCAGTATTTT. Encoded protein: CASSPPMYTQYF.

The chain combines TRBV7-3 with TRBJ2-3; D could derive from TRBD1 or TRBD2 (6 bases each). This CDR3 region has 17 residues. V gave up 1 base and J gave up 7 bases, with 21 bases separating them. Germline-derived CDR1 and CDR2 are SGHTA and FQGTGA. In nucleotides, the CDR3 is TGTGCCAGCAGCTTAAGGGGCGGTTCGGGGGCGAGGAATACGCAGTATTTT. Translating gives CASSLRGGSGARNTQYF.

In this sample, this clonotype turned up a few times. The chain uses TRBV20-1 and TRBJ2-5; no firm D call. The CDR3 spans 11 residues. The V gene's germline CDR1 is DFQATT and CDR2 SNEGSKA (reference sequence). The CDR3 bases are TGCTCTGTATCGTGGAGAGAGACCCAGTACTTC. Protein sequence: CSVSWRETQYF.

This CDR3 is CSARLAQGNQPQHF. The DNA for the CDR3 is TGCAGTGCTAGGCTCGCACAGGGGAATCAGCCCCAGCATTTT. The chain joins TRBV20-1 to TRBJ1-5; 7 bases fit TRBD1. The CDR3 extends over 14 amino acids. V was pared by 3 bases and J by 4 bases, with 6 bases of the junction left unmatched. Germline assignment: CDR1 DFQATT and CDR2 SNEGSKA (reference sequence).